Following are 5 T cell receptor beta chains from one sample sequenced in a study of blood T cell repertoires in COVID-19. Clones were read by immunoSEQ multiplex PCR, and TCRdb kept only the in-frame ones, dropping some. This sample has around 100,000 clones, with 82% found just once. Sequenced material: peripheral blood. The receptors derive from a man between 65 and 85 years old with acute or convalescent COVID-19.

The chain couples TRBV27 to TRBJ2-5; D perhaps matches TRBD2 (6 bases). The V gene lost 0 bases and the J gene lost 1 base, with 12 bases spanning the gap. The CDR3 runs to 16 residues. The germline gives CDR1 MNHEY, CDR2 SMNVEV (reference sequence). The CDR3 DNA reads TGTGCCAGCAGTTTATCGGCGGCGGGACCCCAAGAGACCCAGTACTTC. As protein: CASSLSAAGPQETQYF.

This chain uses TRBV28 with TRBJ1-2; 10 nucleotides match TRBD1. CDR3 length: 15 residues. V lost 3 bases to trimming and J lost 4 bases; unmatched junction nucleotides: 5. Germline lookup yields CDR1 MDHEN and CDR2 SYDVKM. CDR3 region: CASSFADRGIYGYTF. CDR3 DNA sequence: TGTGCCAGCAGTTTCGCGGACAGGGGGATCTATGGCTACACCTTC.

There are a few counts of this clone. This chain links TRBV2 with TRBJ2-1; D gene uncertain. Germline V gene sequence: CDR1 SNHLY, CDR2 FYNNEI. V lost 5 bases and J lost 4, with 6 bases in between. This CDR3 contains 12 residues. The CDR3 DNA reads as TGTGCCAGCAGTAGCGAATACAATGAGCAGTTCTTC. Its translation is CASSSEYNEQFF.

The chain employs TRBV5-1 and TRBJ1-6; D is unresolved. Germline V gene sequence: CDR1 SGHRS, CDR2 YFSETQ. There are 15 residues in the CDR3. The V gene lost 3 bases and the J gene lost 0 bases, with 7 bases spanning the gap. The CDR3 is CASSYASSYNSPLHF. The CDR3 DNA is TGCGCCAGCAGCTACGCGAGCTCCTATAATTCACCCCTCCACTTT.

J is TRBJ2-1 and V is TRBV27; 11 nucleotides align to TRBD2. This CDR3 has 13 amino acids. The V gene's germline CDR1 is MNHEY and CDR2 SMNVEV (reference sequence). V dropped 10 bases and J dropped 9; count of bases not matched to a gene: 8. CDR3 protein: CATVAGGLGEQFF. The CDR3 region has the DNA TGTGCCACAGTAGCGGGAGGGCTAGGTGAGCAGTTCTTC.